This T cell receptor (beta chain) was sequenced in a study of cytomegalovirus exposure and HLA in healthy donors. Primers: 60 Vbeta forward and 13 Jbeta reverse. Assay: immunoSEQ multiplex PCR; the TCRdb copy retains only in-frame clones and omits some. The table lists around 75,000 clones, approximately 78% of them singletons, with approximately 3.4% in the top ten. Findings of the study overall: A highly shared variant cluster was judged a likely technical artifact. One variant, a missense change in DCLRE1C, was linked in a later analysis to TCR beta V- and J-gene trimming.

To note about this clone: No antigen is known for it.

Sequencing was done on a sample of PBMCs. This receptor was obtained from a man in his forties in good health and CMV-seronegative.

The CDR3 loop is CASSLGSGGYNEQFF. The CDR3 DNA reads as TGTGCCAGCAGCTTAGGCAGCGGGGGCTACAATGAGCAGTTCTTC. The rearrangement uses TRBV11-3 and TRBJ2-1; 8 nucleotides line up with TRBD2. J gave up 3 bases and V 1 base, and 2 bases lay outside the gene matches. Germline V gives CDR1 SGHNT, CDR2 YENEEA. The CDR3 is 15 residues long.